The clone carrying this TCR beta chain was counted at least ten times. TCRdb called the RT-PCR reads again in MiXCR, with one record for every CDR3 protein. The sample has about a million distinct CDR3 sequences; 18% are singletons. This sample is part of a study of patients and donors after allogeneic stem cell transplantation. CDR3 length: 15 residues. Deletions cut 6 bases from V and 4 bases from J, with 15 bases between. Sequencing was carried out using blood, either unsorted or a sorted T cell fraction (not recorded which). The chain has TRBV12-3 or TRBV12-4 and TRBJ2-2; D not resolved. The receptor was isolated from a human donor who was either an allogeneic HSCT recipient or a stem cell or donor lymphocyte infusion donor (not recorded which). It is not recorded whose cells these are; they may come from a transplant donor. The CDR3 loop is CASSDSWRLTGELFF. In nucleotides, the CDR3 is TGTGCCAGCAGCGACTCTTGGCGACTCACCGGGGAGCTGTTTTTT.